This T cell receptor (beta chain) was observed in a study of regulatory T cells in long-lasting Graves disease. On this clonotype: What it recognizes is unknown.

TCRdb re-analysed the reads in MiXCR, keeping a single row per CDR3 protein. The data show approximately 800 distinct CDR3 sequences, approximately 86% seen once. This CDR3 comprises 13 residues. Germline values: CDR1 SGHNT, CDR2 YYREEE (reference sequence). V was trimmed by 2 bases and J by 4 bases, leaving 4 bases between them. RNA isolated from PBMCs was used to make the TCR library. Overall study results and limits: Relative to new patients (under 1,000), persistent patients exhibited greater sharing of public clonotypes (around 2,700). Under persistent disease, TRBV28, TRBJ1-2 and TRBJ2-5 were used preferentially.

The origin of this receptor is a man between 40 and 49 years old with Graves disease. This chain links TRBV5-4 with TRBJ2-6; D remains ambiguous. This specimen consisted of peripheral blood mononuclear cells (PBMCs), obtained with antithyroid drug treatment, in newly diagnosed or persistent Graves disease (not recorded which). CDR3 residues: CASSFSGANVLTF. The CDR3, as DNA: TGTGCCAGCAGCTTCTCCGGGGCCAACGTCCTGACTTTC.